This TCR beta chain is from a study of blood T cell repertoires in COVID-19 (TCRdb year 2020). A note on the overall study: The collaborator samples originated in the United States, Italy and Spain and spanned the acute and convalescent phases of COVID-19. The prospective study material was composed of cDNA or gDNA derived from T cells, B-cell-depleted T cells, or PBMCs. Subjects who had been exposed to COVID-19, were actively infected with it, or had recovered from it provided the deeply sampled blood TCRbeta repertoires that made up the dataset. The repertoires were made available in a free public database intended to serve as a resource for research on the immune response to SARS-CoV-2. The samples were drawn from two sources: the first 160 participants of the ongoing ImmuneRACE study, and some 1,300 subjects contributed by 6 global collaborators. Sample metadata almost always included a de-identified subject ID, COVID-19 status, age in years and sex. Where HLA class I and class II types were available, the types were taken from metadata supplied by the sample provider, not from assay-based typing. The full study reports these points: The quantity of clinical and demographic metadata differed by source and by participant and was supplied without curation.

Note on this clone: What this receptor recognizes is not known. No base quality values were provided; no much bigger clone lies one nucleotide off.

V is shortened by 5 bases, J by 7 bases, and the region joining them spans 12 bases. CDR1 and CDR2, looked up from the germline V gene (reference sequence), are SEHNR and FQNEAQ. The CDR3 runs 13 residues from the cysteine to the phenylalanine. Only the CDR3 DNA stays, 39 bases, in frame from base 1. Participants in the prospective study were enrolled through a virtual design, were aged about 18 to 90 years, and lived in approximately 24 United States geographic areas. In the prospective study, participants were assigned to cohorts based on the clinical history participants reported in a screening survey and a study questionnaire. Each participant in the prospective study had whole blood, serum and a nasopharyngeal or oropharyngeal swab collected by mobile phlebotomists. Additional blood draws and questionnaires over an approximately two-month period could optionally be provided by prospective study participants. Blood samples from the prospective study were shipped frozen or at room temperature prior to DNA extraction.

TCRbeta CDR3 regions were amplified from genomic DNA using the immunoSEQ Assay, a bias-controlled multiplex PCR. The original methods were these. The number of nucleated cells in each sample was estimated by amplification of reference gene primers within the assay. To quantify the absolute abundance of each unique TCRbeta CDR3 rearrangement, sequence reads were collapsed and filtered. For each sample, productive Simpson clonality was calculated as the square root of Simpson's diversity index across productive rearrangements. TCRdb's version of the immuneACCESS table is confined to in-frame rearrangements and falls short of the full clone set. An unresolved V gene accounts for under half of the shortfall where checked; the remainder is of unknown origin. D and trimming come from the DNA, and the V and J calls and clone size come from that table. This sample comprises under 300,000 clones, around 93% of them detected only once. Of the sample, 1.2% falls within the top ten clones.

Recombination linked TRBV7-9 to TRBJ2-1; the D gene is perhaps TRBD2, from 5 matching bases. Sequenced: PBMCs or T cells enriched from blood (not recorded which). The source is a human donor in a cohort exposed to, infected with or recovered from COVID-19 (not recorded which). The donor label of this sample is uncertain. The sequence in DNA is TGTGCCAGCAGCCAATCACTAGAGAATGAGCAGTTCTTC. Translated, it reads CASSQSLENEQFF.